This TCR beta chain was sequenced in a study of post-analysis software for immune sequencing data (dated by TCRdb to the mid-2010s). General notes on the study: Recorded disease courses included relapsing-remitting, secondary progressive and progressive-relapsing multiple sclerosis, with some patients lacking subtype annotation. The patient repertoires were compared against around eleven previously published healthy control repertoires obtained from donors aged about 6 to 28 years. A subset of samples was prepared in parallel using single-end sample barcoding, then pooled and co-amplified after Illumina adapter ligation.

Broad study findings and their caveats: When samples were clustered directly using the F measure, samples prepared in the same batch co-clustered strongly, which prompted a batch-effect correction. A handful of TRBV segments, including TRBV5-6, TRBV5-1 and TRBV20-1, were significantly more frequent in patients than controls. The multiple sclerosis patient group was slightly younger than the control group. Compared with controls, multiple sclerosis patients had significantly lower normalized Chao1 diversity, a finding suggesting substantial peripheral T-cell clonal expansion.

The germline V gene sets CDR1 to MNHEY and CDR2 to SVGEGT. Trimming at the junction amounts to 2 bases on V and 6 bases on J, and the germline ends lie 11 bases apart. The CDR3 goes from the cysteine to the phenylalanine over 13 residues. Just the 39-base CDR3 DNA is kept, in frame starting at base 1. TCR beta repertoires were profiled from peripheral blood of roughly 13 young patients with multiple sclerosis to demonstrate the VDJtools post-analysis software. The multiple sclerosis patients were children and adolescents ranging in age from about 6 to 17 years. Library creation used PCR. Sequenced using an Illumina HiSeq 2500. To reduce PCR and sequencing biases, unique molecular identifiers were incorporated into the TCR beta cDNA libraries. Roughly 500,000 cDNA molecules were obtained for every 1 to 10 million input T cells, so each molecule roughly corresponded to one T cell. Patient libraries were prepared and sequenced with the same protocol used for the earlier healthy control dataset. Samples belonging to the same batch were prepared together, multiplexed and sequenced on a shared HiSeq lane. Concerning the study's data processing: MIGEC was used to process the raw barcoded reads, and molecular identifier groups with only a single read were discarded before consensus assembly and CDR3 extraction. Clonotype tables were post-analysed with VDJtools, and diversity was normalized by down-sampling all datasets to the smallest sample size. To correct batch-related cross-sample contamination, repertoire overlap clustering matched CDR3 amino acid sequences but not nucleotide sequences. Using fastp at Q25 and MiXCR, TCRdb reprocessed the public reads and kept productive beta chains. A single entry per CDR3 protein holds the most common genes and DNA from its merged rows. TCRdb, not the authors, supplied the V and J calls. The sample table records 600,000 to 750,000 distinct CDR3 sequences; 55% to 60% of these occur just once. Clones ranked in the top ten supply approximately 11% of the sample.

For this clonotype: Its binding antigen is unknown. No much larger clone is present one base from it, and per-base qualities are unavailable.

This sequence uses TRBV6-2 or TRBV6-3 and TRBJ2-7; TRBD1 is a weak D gene call, 7 bases matching. Sequenced input: blood. The TCR originated in a girl aged 2-10 years with multiple sclerosis. The CDR3 amino acid sequence is: CASSYRRGREQYF. The DNA sequence is as follows: TGTGCCAGCAGTTACAGGAGGGGGCGCGAGCAGTACTTC.